One and the same sample provided the 27 T cell receptor beta chains below, sequenced in a study of PD-L1 blockade in urothelial cancer. Produced via immunoSEQ multiplex PCR; TCRdb's table is partial and in-frame only. Of 29,000 or so clones in the sample, around 87% were seen once. The sequencing used PBMCs, collected around atezolizumab (anti-PD-L1) treatment. The origin of the receptors is a man in his forties or fifties with urothelial cancer.

V usage is TRBV21-1 and J usage is TRBJ2-7; the table gives TRBD1 as D, unverified against the DNA. TRBV21-1 is deemed a pseudogene. The CDR3 consists of 16 residues. CDR3 in amino acids: CASSQHLTGTFYEQYF. CDR3 coding DNA: TGTGCCAGCAGCCAGCATCTAACAGGAACCTTCTACGAGCAGTACTTC.

The chain links TRBV2 to TRBJ1-2, with D possibly being TRBD1 (6 bases). Germline CDR1 and CDR2: SNHLY and FYNNEI. Trimming cost V 7 bases and J 5 bases, with 14 bases left between them. CDR3 size: 13 residues. This CDR3 is CASITTGTYGYTF. DNA for the CDR3: TGTGCCAGCATTACGACAGGAACTTATGGCTACACCTTC.

The V call is TRBV12-1, the J call TRBJ1-2; the DNA was not used to check the table's D call, TRBD1. TRBV12-1 is reported as a pseudogene. This CDR3 region has 15 residues. The CDR3 DNA reads TGTGCCAGCAGCTTGGGACAGCAAAAGAACTATGGCTACACCTTC. Residues: CASSLGQQKNYGYTF.

The J gene is TRBJ2-1, the V gene TRBV4-3, with TRBD1 matching 7 bases. CDR1 LGHNA and CDR2 YSLEER come from the germline V gene. The ends lost 0 bases at V and 3 bases at J; junction bases unmatched: 2. This CDR3 comprises 15 residues. In nucleotides, the CDR3 is TGCGCCAGCAGCCAAGAGGGACAGAACTACAATGAGCAGTTCTTC. Its translation is CASSQEGQNYNEQFF.

The chain couples TRBV28 to TRBJ2-7, with D possibly being TRBD2 (7 bases). Per the germline V gene, CDR1 is MDHEN and CDR2 is SYDVKM. CDR3 length: 15 residues. V lost 3 bases and J 4 bases, leaving 16 bases between the germline ends. CDR3 bases: TGTGCCAGCAGTTTCGCGGGGGCGCAGGTTTACGAGCAGTACTTC. Its protein is CASSFAGAQVYEQYF.

The genes are TRBV6-1 and TRBJ2-1; D is possibly TRBD1 (6 bases). V shed 3 bases and J shed 1 base, with 10 bases lying between them. The CDR3 covers 15 residues. CDR1 and CDR2 (germline): MNHNS, SASEGT. The CDR3 protein is CASSDEQGSYNEQFF. The CDR3 nucleotides read TGTGCCAGCAGTGACGAGCAGGGGTCCTACAATGAGCAGTTCTTC.

The J gene is TRBJ2-2, the V gene TRBV5-1; D is unclear. The CDR3 sequence is 15 residues long. Trimming took off 1 base at V and 6 bases at J, with 13 bases between the two ends. The V gene's germline CDR1 is SGHRS and CDR2 YFSETQ. CDR3 nucleotides: TGCGCCAGCAGCTTGAATACGGCCGGGTCCGGGGAGCTGTTTTTT. Translating it yields CASSLNTAGSGELFF. Drawing the rest from reference TRBV5-1 and TRBJ2-2, the complete variable domain is KAGVTQTPRYLIKTRGQQVTLSCSPISGHRSVSWYQQTPGQGLQFLFEYFSETQRNKGNFPGRFSGRQFSNSRSEMNVSTLELGDSALYLCASSLNTAGSGELFFGEGSRLTVL.

The V gene is TRBV7-2, the J gene TRBJ1-5, with D possibly TRBD1 on 6 matching bases. Germline V gene lookup returns CDR1 SGHTA and CDR2 FQGNSA. The CDR3 extends over 15 amino acids. The V end was cut by 5 bases, the J end by 1 base, with 12 bases between. The DNA for the CDR3 is TGTGCCAGCAGCCTACAGGGTCCAAGCAATCAGCCCCAGCATTTT. The encoded protein is CASSLQGPSNQPQHF.

V and J are TRBV6-5 and TRBJ1-4; the D gene is possibly TRBD1 (5 bases). CDR3 length: 15 amino acids. The V end lost 0 bases, the J end lost 5 bases, and 10 bases lay between the germline ends. Germline-derived CDR1 and CDR2 are MNHEY and SVGAGI. The CDR3 DNA reads TGTGCCAGCAGTTACTCTGGGCGGGGGAATGAAAAACTGTTTTTT. This encodes CASSYSGRGNEKLFF.

This clone is deemed medium-sized. This chain joins TRBV7-6 and TRBJ2-5; D remains unclear. Per germline, CDR1 SGHVS and CDR2 FNYEAQ. The V and J ends lost 4 bases and 4 bases respectively, with 16 bases between them. The CDR3 is made up of 15 amino acids. The CDR3 protein is CASSSPYSVRETQYF. CDR3 coding DNA: TGTGCCAGCAGCTCCCCATACTCGGTGAGAGAGACCCAGTACTTC. The entire variable domain, with the rest obtained from reference TRBV7-6 and TRBJ2-5, is as follows: GAGVSQSPRYKVTKRGQDVALRCDPISGHVSLYWYRQALGQGPEFLTYFNYEAQQDKSGLPNDRFSAERPEGSISTLTIQRTEQRDSAMYRCASSSPYSVRETQYFGPGTRLLVL.

V gene TRBV7-3 combines with J gene TRBJ2-1; TRBD1 is a possible D gene (6 bases). The CDR3 has 15 amino acids. The germline V gene has CDR1 SGHTA and CDR2 FQGTGA. Trimming took off 2 bases at V and 10 bases at J, with 18 bases between the two ends. The chain's CDR3 is CASSLAQGQEQEQFF. The CDR3 nucleotides are TGTGCCAGCAGCTTAGCTCAGGGGCAGGAGCAGGAGCAGTTCTTC.

The V gene is TRBV29-1, the J gene TRBJ2-1, with TRBD2 matching 7 bases. The CDR3 sequence is 12 residues long. Germline CDR1 and CDR2: SQVTM and ANQGSEA. Trimming cost V 1 base and J 10 bases; bases outside gene matches: 4. CDR3 sequence (DNA): TGCAGCGTTGAAGCGGGAGGTTGGGAGCAGTTCTTC. This codes for CSVEAGGWEQFF.

The V gene is TRBV7-2, the J gene TRBJ2-5; D may be TRBD2 (5 bases). The CDR3 loop spans 15 amino acids. Trimming shortened V by 3 bases and J by 3 bases, and 14 bases separated the two germline ends. CDR1 and CDR2 (germline): SGHTA, FQGNSA. CDR3 sequence (DNA): TGTGCCAGCAGCTTCCGCGGGCGGTGGGAAGAGACCCAGTACTTC. It is translated as CASSFRGRWEETQYF.

This sequence joins TRBV5-6 and TRBJ2-3, with TRBD1 as a possible D gene (7 bases). Germline V gene sequence: CDR1 SGHDT, CDR2 YYEEEE. V was pared by 0 bases and J by 0 bases, with 11 bases between. The CDR3 is made up of 16 amino acids. The DNA for the CDR3 is TGTGCCAGCAGCTTGGCCAGGGGGGCTAGCACAGATACGCAGTATTTT. Encoded protein: CASSLARGASTDTQYF.

V gene TRBV11-3 combines with J gene TRBJ2-3, with 9 bases that match TRBD2. The CDR3 is 15 amino acids. From germline, CDR1 is SGHNT and CDR2 YENEEA. V shed 2 bases, J shed 5 bases, and the junction held 5 bases outside the gene matches. The CDR3, as DNA: TGTGCCAGCAGCTTAAAGGCGGGGGGGCGAGATACGCAGTATTTT. Its protein is CASSLKAGGRDTQYF.

The genes are TRBV6-6 and TRBJ1-1; 10 nucleotides match TRBD1. Germline V gene data show CDR1 as MNHNY and CDR2 as SVGAGI (reference sequence). The CDR3 has 14 amino acids. V trimming: 6 bases; J trimming: 7 bases; junction bases outside the gene matches: 8. This CDR3 is CASSRTGGAGEAFF. DNA for the CDR3: TGTGCCAGCAGCCGGACAGGGGGAGCGGGTGAAGCTTTCTTT.

The CDR3 loop is CASSSGLANEQFF. The CDR3 DNA is TGTGCCAGCAGTTCCGGACTAGCCAATGAGCAGTTCTTC. The rearrangement uses TRBV27 and TRBJ2-1; TRBD2 aligns across 8 bases. The CDR3 covers 13 residues. Germline V gene lookup returns CDR1 MNHEY and CDR2 SMNVEV (reference sequence). Trimming removed 4 bases from V and 6 bases from J; junction bases left unmatched: 2.

This sequence joins TRBV7-6 and TRBJ2-5, with 7 bases matching TRBD1. Germline CDR1 reads SGHVS; CDR2 reads FNYEAQ. This CDR3 spans 13 amino acids. Trimming removed 5 bases from V and 4 bases from J; junction bases left unmatched: 4. The DNA of the CDR3 is TGTGCCAGCAGCATCCCAGGGGGAGAGACCCAGTACTTC. Protein sequence: CASSIPGGETQYF. The entire variable domain, with the rest obtained from reference TRBV7-6 and TRBJ2-5, is as follows: GAGVSQSPRYKVTKRGQDVALRCDPISGHVSLYWYRQALGQGPEFLTYFNYEAQQDKSGLPNDRFSAERPEGSISTLTIQRTEQRDSAMYRCASSIPGGETQYFGPGTRLLVL.

The rearrangement links TRBV7-7 to TRBJ2-1, with D tentatively TRBD2 (5 bases). Trimming shortened V by 5 bases and J by 7 bases, and 12 bases separated the two germline ends. The CDR3 covers 13 residues. Germline CDR1 reads SSHAT; CDR2 reads FNYEAQ (reference sequence). The DNA for the CDR3 is TGTGCCAGCAGCCAACGCCGGGGAAATGAGCAGTTCTTC. It is translated as CASSQRRGNEQFF.

The chain has TRBV11-2 and TRBJ2-3; 7 nucleotides agree with TRBD1. The CDR3 loop spans 16 amino acids. CDR1 is SGHAT, CDR2 FQNNGV, per germline. The ends lost 5 bases at V and 0 bases at J; junction bases unmatched: 8. CDR3: CASSPRGLSSTDTQYF. The CDR3 nucleotides read TGTGCCAGCAGCCCCAGGGGGTTGAGTAGCACAGATACGCAGTATTTT.

The rearrangement uses TRBV27 and TRBJ1-1, with D possibly being TRBD1 (5 bases). This CDR3 is built from 15 residues. Germline assignment: CDR1 MNHEY and CDR2 SMNVEV (reference sequence). The V end was cut by 8 bases, the J end by 8 bases, with 24 bases between. The DNA of the CDR3 is TGTGCCAGCTCCACCGTGTCAGGGCCCGGTTTGGAAGCTTTCTTT. It codes for CASSTVSGPGLEAFF.

This clone appeared a single time. The chain recombines TRBV2 with TRBJ1-1; 7 bases map to TRBD1. J gave up 0 bases and V 6 bases, and 4 bases lay outside the gene matches. The CDR3 is made up of 14 amino acids. The germline gives CDR1 SNHLY, CDR2 FYNNEI. CDR3 nucleotide sequence: TGTGCCAGCAGATCCGGGACAGTGAACACTGAAGCTTTCTTT. Residues: CASRSGTVNTEAFF.

The chain recombines TRBV18 with TRBJ1-3, with a weak D call TRBD1 (6 bases). V dropped 5 bases and J dropped 0 bases, with 14 bases sitting between them. Germline-derived CDR1 and CDR2 are KGHSH and LQKENI. The CDR3 length is 16 residues. The DNA of the CDR3 is TGTGCCAGCTCAGGACAGTTCCCGCCCTCTGGAAACACCATATATTTT. Amino acid sequence: CASSGQFPPSGNTIYF.

The chain carries TRBV19 and TRBJ2-3, with D maybe TRBD1 (5 bases). Germline CDR1 LNHDA, CDR2 SQIVND (reference sequence). CDR3 length equals 14 residues. Trimming left V 3 bases short and J 1 base short, with 8 bases between. The CDR3 protein is CASSMGQGTDTQYF. The CDR3 nucleotides read TGTGCCAGTAGTATGGGGCAGGGCACAGATACGCAGTATTTT.

This chain connects TRBV7-6 to TRBJ2-2; 7 positions agree with TRBD1. Germline loops: CDR1 SGHVS, CDR2 FNYEAQ. Trimming cost V 1 base and J 0 bases; bases outside gene matches: 5. This CDR3 has 17 residues. The CDR3 DNA sequence: TGTGCCAGCAGCTTAGGATCCGGGACAGCGAACACCGGGGAGCTGTTTTTT. Translated, it gives CASSLGSGTANTGELFF.

V and J are TRBV5-6 and TRBJ2-4, with D unclear. From germline, CDR1 is SGHDT and CDR2 YYEEEE. V gave up 4 bases and J gave up 1 base, with 12 bases separating them. The CDR3 has 15 residues. The CDR3 sequence is CASSRPGAAKNIQYF. CDR3 coding DNA: TGTGCCAGCAGCCGTCCGGGTGCTGCCAAAAACATTCAGTACTTC.

Turning to this clone: Relative to the germline gene, one junction end is altered; a read error may explain this. The chain combines TRBV7-3 with TRBJ2-3; weak D call: TRBD1 (6 bases). Per the germline V gene, CDR1 is SGHTA and CDR2 is FQGTGA. The CDR3 runs 14 residues. The CDR3: CASSLGDNTYTQYF. CDR3 DNA sequence: TGTGCCAGCAGCTTAGGGGACAACACATATACGCAGTATTTT.